The clone carrying this TCR beta chain turned up a few times. Its antigen is unknown. In germline, CDR1 is SGHRS, CDR2 YFSETQ. V lost 7 bases, J lost 3 bases, and 16 bases lay in between. This CDR3 has 14 residues. TCR alpha and TCR beta cDNA libraries carrying sample barcodes and UMIs were produced by 5'RACE using constant-segment primers. Using its own MiXCR run on the 5' RACE reads, TCRdb lists one record per CDR3 protein. The table has roughly 450,000 distinct CDR3 sequences, 15% to 20% seen once. This sample was included in a study of T-cell memory formation after mild COVID-19. Study as a whole: TCR clusters were mostly confined to one donor each. Study-level findings and limits: The main location of contracting CD4+ clones was CM and EM, and that of contracting CD8+ clones was EMRA. Researchers could not confirm that second-wave clones peaking on day 37 targeted SARS-CoV-2.

Sequencing was carried out using PBMCs or a T cell subset sorted from them (not recorded which). The TCR was taken from an adult woman who had mild COVID-19 (a few samples of this study predate the infection). Cell type and time point are not known. The chain carries TRBV5-1 and TRBJ1-1; maybe TRBD1 (5 bases). The CDR3 loop reads CASRSGGGDTEAFF. The CDR3 DNA sequence: TGCGCCAGCCGGAGCGGGGGTGGTGACACTGAAGCTTTCTTT.